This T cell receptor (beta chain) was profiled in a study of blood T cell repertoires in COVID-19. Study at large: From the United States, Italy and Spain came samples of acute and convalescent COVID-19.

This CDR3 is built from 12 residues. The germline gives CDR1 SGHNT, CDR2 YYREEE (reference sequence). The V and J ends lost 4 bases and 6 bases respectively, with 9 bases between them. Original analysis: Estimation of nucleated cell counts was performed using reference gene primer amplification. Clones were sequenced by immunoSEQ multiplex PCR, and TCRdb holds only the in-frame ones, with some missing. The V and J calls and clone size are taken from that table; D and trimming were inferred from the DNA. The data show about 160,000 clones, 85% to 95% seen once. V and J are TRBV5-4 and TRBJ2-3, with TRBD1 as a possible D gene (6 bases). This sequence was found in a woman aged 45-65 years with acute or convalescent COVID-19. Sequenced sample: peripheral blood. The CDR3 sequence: CASSQDRDTQYF. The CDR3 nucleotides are TGTGCCAGCAGCCAAGACAGGGATACGCAGTATTTT.